A selection of T cell receptor beta chains follows, all from one sample in a study of shared clonotypes between healthy human individuals. Generated by immunoSEQ multiplex PCR, the TCRdb table keeps only in-frame clones and is missing some. This table has some 1,900,000 clones, 85% to 95% appearing once. The specimen was naive CD8+ T cells sorted from blood. The receptors originated from a man in his late teens or twenties in good health. Each CDR3 is given without its conserved first and last residue. Fields, in order: J gene, V gene, CDR3 protein.

TRBJ2-1,TRBV9,ASSIGTSGNEQF
TRBJ2-7,TRBV7-2,ASSASLAGGPYEQY
TRBJ2-1,TRBV11-2,ASLTGPSYNEQF
TRBJ1-1,TRBV4-1,ASSQEQGSATEAF
TRBJ2-1,TRBV7-9,ASMWADPYNEQF
TRBJ2-7,TRBV12-5,ASGETKGQTIEQY
TRBJ1-4,TRBV4-1,ASSLDREDEKLF
TRBJ2-2,TRBV4-1,ASSQGQGLAGELF
TRBJ2-1,TRBV9,ASSVESNNEQF
TRBJ2-3,TRBV5-4,ASSSSGTDTQY
TRBJ2-7,TRBV7-9,ASSGPAGDDIEQY
TRBJ2-7,TRBV5-1,ASRGTGYEQY
TRBJ2-7,TRBV5-6,ASSLGSAGGPSLEQY
TRBJ2-3,TRBV7-9,ASSSPGTSTDTQY
TRBJ2-5,TRBV9,ASSVGLAGAQETQY
TRBJ2-7,TRBV11-2,ASTGGRVDQY
TRBJ1-1,TRBV6-5,ASSRGEATEAF
TRBJ1-5,TRBV9,ASSVEGAKNQPQH
TRBJ1-2,TRBV27,ASSSAGAYYGYT
TRBJ1-1,TRBV9,ASSTPGENTEAF
TRBJ1-2,TRBV7-8,ASSLLSIPGLQGAGHGYT
TRBJ2-2,TRBV28,ASKFGYTGELF
TRBJ1-1,TRBV5-6,ASSWGSNVIGEAF
TRBJ2-7,TRBV2,ASSEWGEGTYEQY
TRBJ1-2,TRBV9,ASSAGGYGYT
TRBJ1-2,TRBV19,ASETGGVEGYT
TRBJ1-5,TRBV19,ASNVDRDNQPQH
TRBJ2-1,TRBV27,ASRERGGLNEQF
TRBJ2-7,TRBV11-1,ASSLGGTYEQY
TRBJ1-1,TRBV5-1,ASSHAEGGPNTEAF
TRBJ2-1,TRBV30,AWSVPLPEQF
TRBJ2-3,TRBV5-4,ASSSAGGADTQY
TRBJ1-2,TRBV7-9,ASSPTENYGYT
TRBJ2-1,TRBV7-8,ASSLALFGSPYNEQF
TRBJ2-1,TRBV29-1,SLNGLADHNEQF
TRBJ2-1,TRBV19,ASSISGSSPYNEQF
TRBJ1-1,TRBV4-3,ASSRGTVNTEAF
TRBJ1-4,TRBV19,ASHGAKKLF
TRBJ2-7,TRBV4-3,ASSQDLGEGYEQY
TRBJ1-1,TRBV6-5,ASSTTGPGGTEAF
TRBJ2-1,TRBV7-9,ASSLVVGPAYKYEQF
TRBJ1-4,TRBV12-5,ASGHPGGAANEKLF
TRBJ2-3,TRBV10-2,ASSSGMSDTQY
TRBJ2-5,TRBV28,ASSFGLTGADQETQY
TRBJ2-3,TRBV4-1,ASSQTPGLITDTQY
TRBJ1-2,TRBV2,ASLRGLNLSGYT
TRBJ2-1,TRBV27,ASSLWGLAGAGDEQF
TRBJ2-7,TRBV27,ASSLGIPYEQY
TRBJ1-1,TRBV10-3,AIRTNTEAF
TRBJ1-2,TRBV2,ASSTRTGNYGYT
TRBJ2-1,TRBV15,ATSRLTGSFYNEQF
TRBJ2-5,TRBV9,ASSGGPRDTQETQY
TRBJ1-2,TRBV25-1,ASSERTGGDYGYT